The 14 T cell receptor beta chains below all came from one sample that was sequenced in a study of blood T cell repertoires in COVID-19. Assay used: immunoSEQ multiplex PCR; TCRdb lists only in-frame clones, some missing. This sample carries 90,000 to 140,000 clones, roughly 85% of them seen once, and the ten largest clones take around 4%. The sequencing input was peripheral blood. These receptors all stem from a man aged 45-65 years with acute or convalescent COVID-19.

This chain uses TRBV4-2 with TRBJ2-2; 9 nucleotides align to TRBD1. The CDR3 covers 15 residues. The germline V gene has CDR1 LGHNA and CDR2 YNFKEQ. V trimming: 4 bases; J trimming: 5 bases; junction bases outside the gene matches: 5. The CDR3 region has the DNA TGTGCCAGCAGCCTGGGACAGGGAGTAACCGGGGAGCTGTTTTTT. Protein product: CASSLGQGVTGELFF.

This clone was counted only a few times. The chain links TRBV19 to TRBJ1-6; TRBD1 might be the D (5 bases). Germline V gene sequence: CDR1 LNHDA, CDR2 SQIVND (reference sequence). This CDR3 has 17 amino acids. V lost 6 bases, J lost 0 bases, and 15 bases lay in between. The CDR3 protein is CASRSVGGFSYNSPLHF. The CDR3 DNA reads TGTGCCAGTAGGTCCGTGGGGGGGTTCTCCTATAATTCACCCCTCCACTTT.

The chain employs TRBV13 and TRBJ2-3, with 10 bases that match TRBD2. With 5 bases clipped from V and 2 bases from J, the junction kept 7 bases outside the gene matches. CDR3 length equals 16 residues. Germline lookup yields CDR1 PRHDT and CDR2 FYEKMQ (reference sequence). The CDR3 region is CASSDGTSESTDTQYF. DNA for the CDR3: TGTGCCAGCAGCGATGGGACTAGCGAATCCACAGATACGCAGTATTTT.

This chain uses TRBV19 with TRBJ1-1; weak D call: TRBD1 (6 bases). V lost 6 bases, J lost 4 bases, and 21 bases lay in between. The CDR3 is made up of 16 amino acids. Germline assignment: CDR1 LNHDA and CDR2 SQIVND (reference sequence). CDR3 protein: CASRGSPGESTTEAFF. CDR3 nucleotides: TGTGCCAGTAGGGGTAGTCCAGGGGAGTCGACCACTGAAGCTTTCTTT.

The genes are TRBV5-5 and TRBJ1-5; D is unclear. This CDR3 is 14 amino acids long. The V gene's germline CDR1 is SGHKS and CDR2 YYEKEE (reference sequence). The V end lost 4 bases, the J end lost 3 bases, and 11 bases lay between the germline ends. CDR3 DNA: TGTGCCAGCAGCCCGAGACGGGTCAATCAGCCCCAGCATTTT. Amino acids: CASSPRRVNQPQHF.

The chain couples TRBV3-1 (or the pseudogene TRBV3-2) to TRBJ1-5; D perhaps matches TRBD1 (6 bases). V was cut by 0 bases and J by 9 bases, with 18 bases left in between. Per germline, CDR1 LGHDT and CDR2 YNNKEL (reference sequence). The CDR3 totals 16 residues. In DNA form, the CDR3 reads TGTGCCAGCAGCCAAGAGGGGGCAGGCCCCCAAAGGCCCCAGCATTTT. Translating it yields CASSQEGAGPQRPQHF.

The table lists this clone with a count of one. This chain links TRBV10-1 with TRBJ2-3, with unresolved D. V gave up 4 bases and J gave up 2 bases, with 10 bases separating them. CDR3 length: 14 amino acids. Per the germline V gene, CDR1 is WNHNN and CDR2 is SYGVQD (reference sequence). In DNA form, the CDR3 reads TGCGCCAGCAGTGGTCGCGCGGACACAGATACGCAGTATTTT. This encodes CASSGRADTDTQYF.

The chain combines TRBV27 with TRBJ2-5, with 7 bases lining up with TRBD1. The V gene end was trimmed by 3 bases and the J gene end by 4 bases; junction bases not matched to a gene: 5. CDR3 length: 14 residues. Germline V gene data show CDR1 as MNHEY and CDR2 as SMNVEV (reference sequence). The CDR3 sequence is CASSFTDRRETQYF. The CDR3 region has the DNA TGTGCCAGCAGTTTCACGGACAGGAGAGAGACCCAGTACTTC.

The V and J genes are TRBV19 and TRBJ2-5; 7 bases line up with TRBD2. CDR1 and CDR2 from the germline V gene are LNHDA and SQIVND (reference sequence). CDR3 length: 15 amino acids. J lost 2 bases, V lost 3 bases, and 6 bases had no gene match. DNA of the CDR3: TGTGCCAGTAGTATTTCTAGCGGAGGGCAAGAGACCCAGTACTTC. Translation gives CASSISSGGQETQYF.

The rearrangement uses TRBV6-5 and TRBJ1-2; 7 bases are shared with TRBD1. V gave up 6 bases and J gave up 5 bases; unmatched junction bases: 9. Germline lookup yields CDR1 MNHEY and CDR2 SVGAGI. The CDR3 has 14 residues. The CDR3 DNA follows: TGTGCCAGCAGCTTTACAGGGGTTAGGTATGGCTACACCTTC. Translated: CASSFTGVRYGYTF.

Only a few counts were recorded for this clone. V is TRBV28 and J is TRBJ2-7, with D perhaps matching TRBD1 (6 bases). The CDR3 loop spans 15 amino acids. Germline V gene data show CDR1 as MDHEN and CDR2 as SYDVKM. V was shortened by 5 bases and J by 6 bases, with 20 bases between the two germline ends. Here the CDR3 reads CASSLESTGNSEQYF. For the CDR3, the DNA is TGTGCCAGCAGTCTCGAGTCTACAGGGAACAGCGAGCAGTACTTC.

A note on this clone: An end of the junction does not agree with germline; a read error may underlie this. This chain connects TRBV7-9 to TRBJ1-3; 10 nucleotides align to TRBD1. The germline V gene has CDR1 SEHNR and CDR2 FQNEAQ (reference sequence). The CDR3 consists of 18 residues. For the CDR3, the DNA is TGTGCCAGCACCTTACTTCAGGGGACAGGGGACCCTGGAAACACCATATATTTT. This translates into CASTLLQGTGDPGNTIYF.

The CDR3 sequence is CASSLQLGDNEQFF. The CDR3 DNA reads as TGTGCCAGCAGCTTGCAGCTAGGAGACAATGAGCAGTTCTTC. V usage is TRBV7-9 and J usage is TRBJ2-1; D not resolved. The germline V gene has CDR1 SEHNR and CDR2 FQNEAQ (reference sequence). The CDR3 loop spans 14 amino acids. Trimming took off 3 bases at V and 5 bases at J, with 11 bases between the two ends.

J is TRBJ1-1 and V is TRBV6-5; no clear D. The CDR3 covers 12 residues. Germline V lookup: CDR1 MNHEY, CDR2 SVGAGI. V shed 7 bases and J shed 1 base, with 7 bases lying between them. CDR3 sequence: CASTRENTEAFF. DNA of the CDR3: TGTGCCAGCACGAGGGAGAACACTGAAGCTTTCTTT.